The subject of this entry is one T cell receptor (beta chain). This may stem from a read error, because a much larger clone lies one nucleotide away. This sample stems from a study of kidney transplant recipient with SARS-CoV-2 infection. TCRdb passed the reads through MiXCR, listing each CDR3 protein once. The sample has about 240,000 distinct CDR3 sequences; around 26% are singletons. Germline CDR1 and CDR2: MNHNY and SVGAGI (reference sequence). This CDR3 is 11 amino acids long. The source material was a blood sample, sampled at baseline and between days 110 and 120 from a kidney transplant recipient. V and J are TRBV6-6 and TRBJ2-4; D uncertain. The end of the DNA is better explained by TRBJ2-7, so the J call may be wrong. This receptor was identified in a young adult male patient who had COVID-19 and was a kidney transplant recipient. Some T cells may be the graft donor's. CDR3 sequence (DNA): TGTGCCAGCAGAGGCAAGTACGAGCAGTACTTC. Translating gives CASRGKYEQYF.